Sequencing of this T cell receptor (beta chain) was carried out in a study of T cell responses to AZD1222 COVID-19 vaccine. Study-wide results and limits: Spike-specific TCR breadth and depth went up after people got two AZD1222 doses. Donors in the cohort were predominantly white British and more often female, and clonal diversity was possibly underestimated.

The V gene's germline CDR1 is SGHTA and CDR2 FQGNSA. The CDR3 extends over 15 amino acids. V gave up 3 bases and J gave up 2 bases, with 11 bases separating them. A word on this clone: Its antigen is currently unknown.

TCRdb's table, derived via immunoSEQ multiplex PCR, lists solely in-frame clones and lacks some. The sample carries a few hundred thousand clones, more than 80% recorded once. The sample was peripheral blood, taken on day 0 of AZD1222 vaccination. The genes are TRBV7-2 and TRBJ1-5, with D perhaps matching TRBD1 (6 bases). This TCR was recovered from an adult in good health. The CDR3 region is CASSFRGVGNQPQHF. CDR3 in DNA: TGTGCCAGCAGCTTCAGGGGCGTTGGCAATCAGCCCCAGCATTTT. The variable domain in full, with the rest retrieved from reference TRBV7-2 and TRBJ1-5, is GAGVSQSPSNKVTEKGKDVELRCDPISGHTALYWYRQSLGQGLEFLIYFQGNSAPDKSGLPSDRFSAERTGGSVSTLTIQRTQQEDSAVYLCASSFRGVGNQPQHFGDGTRLSIL.